Included here is one TCR beta chain sequence, with context. Its specificity is not known. The CDR3 contains 15 residues. Unmatched junction bases numbered 3, after V lost 4 bases and J lost 2 bases. Germline lookup yields CDR1 MNHEY and CDR2 SMNVEV (reference sequence). Measured with immunoSEQ multiplex PCR; TCRdb has only the in-frame clones, and not every one. The data show 90,000 to 100,000 clones, roughly 89% seen once. There was relapse after autologous stem cell transplantation in every patient, and there was variation in brentuximab vedotin exposure. These data are taken from a study of PD-1 blockade in classical Hodgkin lymphoma. Overall study results and limits: There was a significant rise in CD4+ TCR diversity by C4D1, with no such rise for CD8+. Anyone who began nivolumab under 1 year after ASCT was excluded. Complete responders started with a diversity level that resembled newly diagnosed patients at baseline. The origin of the repertoire differences remains undefined, with disease activity or prior therapy as possible causes.

This material consisted of peripheral blood mononuclear cells (PBMCs), taken at baseline. The source is a human donor with classical Hodgkin lymphoma. The genes are TRBV27 and TRBJ2-3; TRBD2 matches 10 bases. The CDR3 loop is CASSSSGRPTDTQYF. In nucleotides, the CDR3 is TGTGCCAGCAGTTCTAGCGGGAGACCCACAGATACGCAGTATTTT.